The TCR beta chain under discussion was sequenced for a study of cytomegalovirus exposure and HLA in healthy donors. Study-wide background: The 100 to 150 validation repertoires matched the 600 to 700 first-cohort repertoires in platform, a later analysis reported. General study results and limits: The study recorded 160 or so TCR beta chains that were cytomegalovirus-associated.

The V gene lost 1 base and the J gene lost 2 bases, with 8 bases spanning the gap. The CDR3 extends over 14 amino acids. Per germline, CDR1 KGHSH and CDR2 LQKENI. Notes on this clone: Antigen unknown.

The donors were in the roughly 110-subject validation cohort, distinct from the 666-subject first cohort. TCRdb keeps only in-frame clones here, not all; method: immunoSEQ multiplex PCR. The data hold about 110,000 clones, with over 75% observed a single time. The rearrangement joins TRBV18 to TRBJ1-1, with D tentatively TRBD1 (5 bases). This TCR was recovered from a woman younger than 45 in good health and CMV-seropositive. Material for sequencing was PBMCs. In DNA, the CDR3 is TGTGCCAGCTCACCACTAGACAGAAACACTGAAGCTTTCTTT. Translated: CASSPLDRNTEAFF.